The clone carrying this TCR beta chain was picked up a small number of times. These data originate in a study of blood T cell repertoires in COVID-19. About the research overall: From T cells, B-cell-depleted T cells, or PBMCs came the material, which was cDNA or gDNA.

Sequencing used immunoSEQ multiplex PCR; TCRdb keeps in-frame clones, though not all of them. The repertoire consists of more than 75,000 clones, with roughly nine tenths occurring once and the leading ten covering just over 8%. J gave up 4 bases and V 5 bases, and 13 bases lay outside the gene matches. The CDR3 has 17 residues. The germline gives CDR1 SGHVS, CDR2 FQNEAQ. The chain uses TRBV7-8 and TRBJ2-5; 10 bases are shared with TRBD2. This sequence was found in a man younger than 45 with acute or convalescent COVID-19. Specimen: peripheral blood. The CDR3 DNA is TGTGCCAGCAGCGTCGACGACCCACGACTAGCGGGAGAGACCCAGTACTTC. This encodes CASSVDDPRLAGETQYF.